This paragraph reports one T cell receptor beta chain. Its antigen is unknown. This record comes from a study of cytomegalovirus exposure and HLA in healthy donors. Whole-study results and caveats: In a later analysis, a genetic analysis reported fewer productive-TCR N-insertions in an Asian-associated ancestry cluster than the cohort average.

The V gene end was trimmed by 1 base and the J gene end by 6 bases; junction bases not matched to a gene: 5. Germline V lookup: CDR1 SGHAT, CDR2 FQNNGV. This CDR3 region has 14 residues. A multiplex PCR was run with 60 Vbeta primers and 13 Jbeta primers. Assay: immunoSEQ multiplex PCR; the TCRdb copy retains only in-frame clones and omits some. This table lists approximately 100,000 clones. Material: PBMCs. The chain is built from TRBV11-2 and TRBJ1-2; 7 bases match TRBD1. The clonotype comes from a man aged 50-60 years in good health and CMV-seronegative. This CDR3 reads CASSLAGTANGYTF. The CDR3 DNA is TGTGCCAGCAGCTTAGCAGGGACAGCGAATGGCTACACCTTC.